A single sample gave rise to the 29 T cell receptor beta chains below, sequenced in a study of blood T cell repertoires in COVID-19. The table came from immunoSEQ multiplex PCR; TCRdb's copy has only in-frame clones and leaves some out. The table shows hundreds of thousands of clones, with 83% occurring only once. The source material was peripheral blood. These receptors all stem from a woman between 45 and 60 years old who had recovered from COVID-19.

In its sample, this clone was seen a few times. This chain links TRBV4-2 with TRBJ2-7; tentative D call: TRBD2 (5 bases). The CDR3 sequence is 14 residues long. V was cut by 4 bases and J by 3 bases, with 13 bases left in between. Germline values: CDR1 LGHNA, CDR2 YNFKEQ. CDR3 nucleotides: TGTGCCAGCAGCCCTACCGAGGGATTCTACGAGCAGTACTTC. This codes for CASSPTEGFYEQYF.

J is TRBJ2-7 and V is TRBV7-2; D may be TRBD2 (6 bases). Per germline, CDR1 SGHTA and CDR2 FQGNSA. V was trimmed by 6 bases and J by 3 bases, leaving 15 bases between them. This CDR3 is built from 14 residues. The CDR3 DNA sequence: TGTGCCAGCAGGGGCTCGGGACTTAGCTACGAGCAGTACTTC. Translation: CASRGSGLSYEQYF.

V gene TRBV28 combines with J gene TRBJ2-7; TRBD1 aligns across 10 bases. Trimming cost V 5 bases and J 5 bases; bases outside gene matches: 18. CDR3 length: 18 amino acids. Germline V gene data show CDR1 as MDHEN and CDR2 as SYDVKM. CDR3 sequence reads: CASSPTGQGINLAHEQYF. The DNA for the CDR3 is TGTGCCAGCAGTCCCACGGGACAGGGGATTAACCTGGCCCACGAGCAGTACTTC.

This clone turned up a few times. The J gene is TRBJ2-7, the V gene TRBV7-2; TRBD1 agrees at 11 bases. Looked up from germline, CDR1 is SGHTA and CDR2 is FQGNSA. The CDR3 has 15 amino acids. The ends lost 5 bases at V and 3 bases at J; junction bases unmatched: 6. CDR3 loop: CASSPDRGRDYEQYF. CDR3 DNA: TGTGCCAGCAGCCCGGACAGGGGGCGTGACTACGAGCAGTACTTC.

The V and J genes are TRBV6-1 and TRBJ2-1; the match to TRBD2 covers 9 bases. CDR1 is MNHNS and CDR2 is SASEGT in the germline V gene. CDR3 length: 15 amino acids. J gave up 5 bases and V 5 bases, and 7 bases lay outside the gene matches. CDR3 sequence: CASSQGLANNNEQFF. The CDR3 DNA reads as TGTGCCAGCAGTCAGGGACTAGCTAATAACAATGAGCAGTTCTTC.

The CDR3 sequence: CASCPGTSFNEQFF. CDR3 coding DNA: TGTGCCAGCTGCCCCGGGACTAGCTTCAATGAGCAGTTCTTC. V is TRBV5-6 and J is TRBJ2-1; 9 bases align to TRBD2. The CDR3 spans 14 residues. Germline loops: CDR1 SGHDT, CDR2 YYEEEE. After removal of 7 bases from V and 6 bases from J, the junction contained 8 bases not matched to a gene.

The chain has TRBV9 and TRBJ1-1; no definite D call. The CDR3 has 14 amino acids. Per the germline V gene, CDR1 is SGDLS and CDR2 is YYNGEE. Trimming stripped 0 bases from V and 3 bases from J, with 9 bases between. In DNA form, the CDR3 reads TGTGCCAGCAGCGTAGATAATCGAGACACTGAAGCTTTCTTT. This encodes CASSVDNRDTEAFF.

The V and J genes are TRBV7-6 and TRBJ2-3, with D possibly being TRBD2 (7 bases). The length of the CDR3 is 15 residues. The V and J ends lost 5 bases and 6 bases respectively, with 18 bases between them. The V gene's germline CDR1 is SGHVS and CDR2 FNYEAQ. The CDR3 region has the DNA TGTGCCAGCAGCCTAGTTGGCGGGGGCTTTGATACGCAGTATTTT. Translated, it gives CASSLVGGGFDTQYF.

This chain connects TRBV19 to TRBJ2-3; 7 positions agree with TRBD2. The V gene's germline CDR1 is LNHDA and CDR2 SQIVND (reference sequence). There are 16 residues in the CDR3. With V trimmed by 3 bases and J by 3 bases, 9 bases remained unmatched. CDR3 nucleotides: TGTGCCAGTAGTATCGGACTAGGCCCTGGAACAGATACGCAGTATTTT. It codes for CASSIGLGPGTDTQYF.

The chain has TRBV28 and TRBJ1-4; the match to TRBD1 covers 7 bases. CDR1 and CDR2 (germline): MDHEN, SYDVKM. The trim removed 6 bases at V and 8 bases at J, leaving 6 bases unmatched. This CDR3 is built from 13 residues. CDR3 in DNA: TGTGCCAGCAGAACAGGGGTCAGCGAAAAACTGTTTTTT. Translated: CASRTGVSEKLFF. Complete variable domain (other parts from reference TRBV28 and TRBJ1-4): DVKVTQSSRYLVKRTGEKVFLECVQDMDHENMFWYRQDPGLGLRLIYFSYDVKMKEKGDIPEGYSVSREKKERFSLILESASTNQTSMYLCASRTGVSEKLFFGSGTQLSVL.

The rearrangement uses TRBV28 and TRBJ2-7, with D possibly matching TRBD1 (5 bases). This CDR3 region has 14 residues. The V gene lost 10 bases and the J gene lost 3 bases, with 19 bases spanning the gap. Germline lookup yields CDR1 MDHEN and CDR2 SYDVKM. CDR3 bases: TGTGCCACCGCTAGACCCCAGGGTGACTACGAGCAGTACTTC. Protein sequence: CATARPQGDYEQYF.

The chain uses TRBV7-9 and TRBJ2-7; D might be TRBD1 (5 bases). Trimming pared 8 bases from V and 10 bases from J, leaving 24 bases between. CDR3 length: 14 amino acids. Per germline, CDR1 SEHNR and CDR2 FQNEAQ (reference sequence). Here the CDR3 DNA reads TGTGCCAGCCTTGGAAGGGGCCCCGATCTTGAACAGTACTTC. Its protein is CASLGRGPDLEQYF.

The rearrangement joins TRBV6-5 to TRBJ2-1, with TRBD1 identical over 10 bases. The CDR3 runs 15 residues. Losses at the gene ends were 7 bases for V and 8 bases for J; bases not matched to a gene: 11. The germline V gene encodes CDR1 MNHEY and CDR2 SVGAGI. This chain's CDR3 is CASTSLTGGLDEQFF. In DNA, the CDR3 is TGTGCCAGCACCAGCCTGACAGGGGGCTTGGATGAGCAGTTCTTC.

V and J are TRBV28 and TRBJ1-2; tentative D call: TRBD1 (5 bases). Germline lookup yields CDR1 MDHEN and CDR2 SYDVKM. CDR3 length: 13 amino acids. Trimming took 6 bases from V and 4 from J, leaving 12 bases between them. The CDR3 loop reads CASRGRNRYGYTF. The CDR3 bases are TGTGCCAGCAGGGGGCGAAACCGCTATGGCTACACCTTC.

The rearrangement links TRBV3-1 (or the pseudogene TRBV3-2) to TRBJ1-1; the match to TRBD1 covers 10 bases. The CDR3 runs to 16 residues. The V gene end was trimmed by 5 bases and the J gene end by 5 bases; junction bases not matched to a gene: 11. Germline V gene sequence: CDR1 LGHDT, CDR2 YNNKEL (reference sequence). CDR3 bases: TGTGCCAGCAGCTCTCGACAGGGGGCGCGTTGGACTGAAGCTTTCTTT. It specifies CASSSRQGARWTEAFF.

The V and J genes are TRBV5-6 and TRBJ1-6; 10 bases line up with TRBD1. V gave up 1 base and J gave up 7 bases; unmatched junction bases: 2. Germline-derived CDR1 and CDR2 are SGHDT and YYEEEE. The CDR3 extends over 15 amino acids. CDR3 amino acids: CASSLLGQGNSPLHF. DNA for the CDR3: TGTGCCAGCAGCTTGCTGGGACAGGGGAATTCACCCCTCCACTTT.

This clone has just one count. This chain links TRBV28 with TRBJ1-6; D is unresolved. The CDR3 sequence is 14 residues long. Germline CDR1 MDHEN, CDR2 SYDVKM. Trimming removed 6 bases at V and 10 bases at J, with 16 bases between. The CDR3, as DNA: TGTGCCAGCAGCGCGGGGAAAACGGCATCACCCCTCCACTTT. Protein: CASSAGKTASPLHF.

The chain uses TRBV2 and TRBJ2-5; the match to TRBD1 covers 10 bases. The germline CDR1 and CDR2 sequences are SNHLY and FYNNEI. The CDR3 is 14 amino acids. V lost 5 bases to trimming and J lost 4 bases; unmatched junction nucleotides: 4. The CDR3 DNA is TGTGCCAGCAGTCTGGGACAGGGGTTAGAGACCCAGTACTTC. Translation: CASSLGQGLETQYF.

CDR3 loop: CASSKVRGYTEAFF. CDR3 DNA sequence: TGTGCCAGCAGCAAAGTTCGAGGGTACACTGAAGCTTTCTTT. This chain links TRBV21-1 with TRBJ1-1. TRBV21-1 has pseudogene status. This CDR3 region has 14 residues.

The CDR3 reads CASSQGGHGNQPQHF. In DNA, the CDR3 is TGTGCCAGCAGCCAAGGAGGGCATGGCAATCAGCCCCAGCATTTT. The chain is built from TRBV14 and TRBJ1-5; D gene ambiguous. The CDR3 is made up of 15 amino acids. V shed 1 base and J shed 2 bases, with 9 bases lying between them. Germline assignment: CDR1 SGHDN and CDR2 FVKESK.

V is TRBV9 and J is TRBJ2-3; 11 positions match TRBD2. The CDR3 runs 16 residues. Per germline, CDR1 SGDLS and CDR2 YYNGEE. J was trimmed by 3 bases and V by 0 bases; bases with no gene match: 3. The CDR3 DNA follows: TGTGCCAGCAGCGTAGTAGCGGGGGGGCCGACAGATACGCAGTATTTT. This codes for CASSVVAGGPTDTQYF.

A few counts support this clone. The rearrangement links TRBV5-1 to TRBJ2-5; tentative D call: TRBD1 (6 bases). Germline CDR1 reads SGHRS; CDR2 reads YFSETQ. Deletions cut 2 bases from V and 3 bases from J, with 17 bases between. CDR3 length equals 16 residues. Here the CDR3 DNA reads TGCGCCAGCAGCTTCATGTTTCCGGGACACGAAGAGACCCAGTACTTC. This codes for CASSFMFPGHEETQYF. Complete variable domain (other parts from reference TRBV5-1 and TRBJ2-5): KAGVTQTPRYLIKTRGQQVTLSCSPISGHRSVSWYQQTPGQGLQFLFEYFSETQRNKGNFPGRFSGRQFSNSRSEMNVSTLELGDSALYLCASSFMFPGHEETQYFGPGTRLLVL.

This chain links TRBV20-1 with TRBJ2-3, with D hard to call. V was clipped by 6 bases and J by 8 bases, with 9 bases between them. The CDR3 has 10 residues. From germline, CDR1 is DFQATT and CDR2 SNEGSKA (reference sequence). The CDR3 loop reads CSAQHATQYF. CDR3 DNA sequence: TGCAGTGCCCAACATGCTACGCAGTATTTT.

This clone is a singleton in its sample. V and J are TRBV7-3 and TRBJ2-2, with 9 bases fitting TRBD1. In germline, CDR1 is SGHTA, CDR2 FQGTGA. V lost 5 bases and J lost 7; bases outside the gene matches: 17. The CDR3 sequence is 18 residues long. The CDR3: CASSQAGTGKVGSGELFF. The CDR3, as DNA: TGTGCCAGCAGCCAAGCCGGGACAGGGAAGGTAGGAAGCGGGGAGCTGTTTTTT.

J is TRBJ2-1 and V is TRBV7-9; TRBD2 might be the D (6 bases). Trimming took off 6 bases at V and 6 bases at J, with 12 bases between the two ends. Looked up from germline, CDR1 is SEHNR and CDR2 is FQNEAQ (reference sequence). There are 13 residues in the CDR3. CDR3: CASRGGLGNEQFF. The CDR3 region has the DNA TGTGCCAGCAGGGGAGGATTAGGCAATGAGCAGTTCTTC.

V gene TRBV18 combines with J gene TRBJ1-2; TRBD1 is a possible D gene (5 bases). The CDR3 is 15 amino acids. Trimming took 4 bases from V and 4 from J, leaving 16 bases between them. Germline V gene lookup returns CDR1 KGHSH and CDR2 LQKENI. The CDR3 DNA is TGTGCCAGCTCACGTACCGGGACTGCGATCTATGGCTACACCTTC. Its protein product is CASSRTGTAIYGYTF.

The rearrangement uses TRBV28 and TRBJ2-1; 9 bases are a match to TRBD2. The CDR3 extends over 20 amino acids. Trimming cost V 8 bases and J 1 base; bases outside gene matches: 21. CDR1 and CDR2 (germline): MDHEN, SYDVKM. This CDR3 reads CASPGSLGAAGGVSYNEQFF. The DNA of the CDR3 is TGTGCCAGCCCTGGGAGTTTGGGGGCGGCGGGAGGGGTATCCTACAATGAGCAGTTCTTC.

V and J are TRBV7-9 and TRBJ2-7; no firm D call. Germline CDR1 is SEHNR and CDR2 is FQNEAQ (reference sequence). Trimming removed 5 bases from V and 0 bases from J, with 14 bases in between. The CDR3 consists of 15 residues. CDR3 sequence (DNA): TGTGCCAGCAGCCGGAACGACCGGAGCTCCTACGAGCAGTACTTC. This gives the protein CASSRNDRSSYEQYF. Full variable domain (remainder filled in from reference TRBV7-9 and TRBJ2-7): DTGVSQNPRHKITKRGQNVTFRCDPISEHNRLYWYRQTLGQGPEFLTYFQNEAQLEKSRLLSDRFSAERPKGSFSTLEIQRTEQGDSAMYLCASSRNDRSSYEQYFGPGTRLTVT.

CDR3 residues: CAWSFLIQTQYF. In DNA form, the CDR3 reads TGTGCCTGGAGTTTTCTCATACAGACGCAGTATTTT. The V gene is TRBV30, the J gene TRBJ2-3; unclear D gene. CDR1 is GTSNPN, CDR2 SVGIG, per germline (reference sequence). This CDR3 is 12 amino acids long. Trimming left V 2 bases short and J 9 bases short, with 12 bases between.